This TCR beta chain was identified during a study of cytomegalovirus exposure and HLA in healthy donors. Study observations and caveats: An apparent linkage of common viral pathogens to several of the most significant clusters emerged in a later analysis.

13 Jbeta primers and 60 Vbeta primers were used for the PCR. Method: immunoSEQ multiplex PCR; TCRdb's copy keeps in-frame clones and lacks some. The data show roughly 130,000 clones, about 70% seen once. The CDR3 spans 16 residues. Trimming shortened V by 1 base and J by 2 bases, and 16 bases separated the two germline ends. Looked up from germline, CDR1 is SGHRS and CDR2 is YFSETQ. Worth noting for this clone: The target antigen is unknown.

This chain links TRBV5-1 with TRBJ2-7; possibly TRBD1 for D (5 bases). The sequenced sample consisted of PBMCs. This receptor was identified in a woman in her thirties or forties in good health and CMV-seropositive. The CDR3 sequence: CASSLTPAQAAYEQYF. In DNA, the CDR3 is TGCGCCAGCAGCTTGACACCGGCACAGGCGGCCTACGAGCAGTACTTC.